This T cell receptor beta chain emerged from a study of T cell changes during pregnancy in multiple sclerosis. The CDR3 contains 16 residues. Germline V gives CDR1 MNHEY, CDR2 SVGAGI. V dropped 0 bases and J dropped 3 bases, with 15 bases sitting between them. Sequencing used immunoSEQ multiplex PCR; TCRdb keeps in-frame clones, though not all of them. The sample has tens of thousands of clones; roughly 91% are singletons. The receptor comes from a female donor with multiple sclerosis, enrolled in a pregnancy study. The specimen comprised CD8+ T cells from peripheral blood mononuclear cells, sampled in the first trimester of pregnancy. The V call is TRBV6-5, the J call TRBJ2-7, with a weak D call TRBD1 (6 bases). CDR3 DNA: TGTGCCAGCAGTTACTCCAAACAGGGAGCTAGCTACGAGCAGTACTTC. Protein product: CASSYSKQGASYEQYF.